This T cell receptor (beta chain) appears in the sequencing data of a study of blood T cell repertoires in COVID-19. The overall study: PBMCs, B-cell-depleted T cells, or T cells were the source of the cDNA or gDNA that made up the material.

The table came from immunoSEQ multiplex PCR; TCRdb's copy has only in-frame clones and leaves some out. The data contain about 220,000 clones, 82% of them singletons. All recovered Cohort 3 donors got two negative PCRs, got clearance, or saw symptom resolution. Trimming removed 3 bases at V and 2 bases at J, with 8 bases between. CDR3 length: 14 residues. The germline V gene encodes CDR1 MGHDK and CDR2 SYGVNS. The receptor comes from a woman aged 55-75 years who had recovered from COVID-19. The chain recombines TRBV25-1 with TRBJ1-5; no firm D call. Sequencing input: PBMCs or T cells enriched from blood (not recorded which). CDR3 in amino acids: CASSDQFRNQPQHF. Written as DNA, the CDR3 is TGTGCCAGCAGTGACCAATTTCGCAATCAGCCCCAGCATTTT.